What follows are 12 T cell receptor beta chains derived from one specimen sequenced in a study of Ad26.COV2.S vaccination and SARS-CoV-2 variants. Treatment of the sample: 15 to 20 received Ad26.COV2.S at low or high dose, single or two shots; about 5 received placebo; per-sample allocation not given. Day 63 after the first vaccine or placebo injection was the time point for sampling. Generated by immunoSEQ multiplex PCR, the TCRdb table keeps only in-frame clones and is missing some. The sample holds about 400,000 clones, 88% seen once. Source: peripheral blood, taken in a trial of Ad26.COV2.S vaccine versus placebo. Receptor source: a person between 18 and 65 years old who received the Ad26.COV2.S COVID-19 vaccine or a placebo.

The J gene is TRBJ2-2, the V gene TRBV15; TRBD1 matches 7 bases. The CDR3 length is 14 residues. CDR1 and CDR2 from the germline V gene are LNHNV and YYDKDF (reference sequence). Trimming took 9 bases from V and 3 from J; bases not matched to a gene: 7. The CDR3 here is CATTDRVDTGELFF. The DNA of the CDR3 is TGTGCCACTACAGACAGGGTAGACACCGGGGAGCTGTTTTTT. The full variable domain, its missing parts supplied by reference TRBV15 and TRBJ2-2, is DAMVIQNPRYQVTQFGKPVTLSCSQTLNHNVMYWYQQKSSQAPKLLFHYYDKDFNNEADTPDNFQSRRPNTSFCFLDIRSPGLGDTAMYLCATTDRVDTGELFFGEGSRLTVL.

V is TRBV30 and J is TRBJ2-5, with D possibly matching TRBD1 (6 bases). V dropped 1 base and J dropped 6 bases, with 12 bases sitting between them. The CDR3 has 13 residues. Germline CDR1 is GTSNPN and CDR2 is SVGIG (reference sequence). CDR3 coding DNA: TGTGCCTGGAGTGCCGACGGGGACAAGACCCAGTACTTC. Translation gives CAWSADGDKTQYF.

This rearrangement joins TRBV7-2 to TRBJ1-1; weak D call: TRBD1 (6 bases). In germline, CDR1 is SGHTA, CDR2 FQGNSA. V dropped 2 bases and J dropped 5 bases, with 12 bases sitting between them. This CDR3 is 14 amino acids long. The chain's CDR3 is CASSLLGAKTEAFF. As DNA, the CDR3 is TGTGCCAGCAGCTTACTGGGGGCGAAAACTGAAGCTTTCTTT.

This chain uses TRBV18 with TRBJ2-3, with D possibly TRBD1 on 6 matching bases. V was clipped by 3 bases and J by 4 bases, with 14 bases between them. The CDR3 spans 15 residues. Germline V gene data show CDR1 as KGHSH and CDR2 as LQKENI. The CDR3 bases are TGTGCCAGCTCACCGGGACAAGTTTTAGCAGATACGCAGTATTTT. Amino acids: CASSPGQVLADTQYF.

V is TRBV12-3 or TRBV12-4 and J is TRBJ1-1, with D maybe TRBD1 (5 bases). The CDR3 covers 12 residues. Deletions cut 3 bases from V and 9 bases from J, with 11 bases between. The CDR3 DNA reads as TGTGCCAGCAGTTTCAGGGAAGAGCAAGCTTTCTTT. This sequence encodes CASSFREEQAFF.

The chain joins TRBV5-1 to TRBJ1-2; a possible D gene is TRBD1 (6 bases). Germline V CDR1 and CDR2: SGHRS, YFSETQ. Trimming stripped 0 bases from V and 7 bases from J, with 10 bases between. This CDR3 is built from 13 residues. DNA of the CDR3: TGCGCCAGCAGCTTGGTGGGGGCCGGTGGCTACACCTTC. Translated, it gives CASSLVGAGGYTF.

The chain uses TRBV18 and TRBJ1-3, with no clear D. V lost 2 bases and J 4 bases, leaving 9 bases between the germline ends. In germline, CDR1 is KGHSH, CDR2 LQKENI. The CDR3 sequence is 14 residues long. CDR3 in DNA: TGTGCCAGCTCACCAGTGAGAGACGGAAACACCATATATTTT. Encoded protein: CASSPVRDGNTIYF.

A single count supports this clone. This chain uses TRBV30 with TRBJ1-6, with D hard to call. V was shortened by 2 bases and J by 7 bases, with 9 bases between the two germline ends. Germline values: CDR1 GTSNPN, CDR2 SVGIG (reference sequence). The CDR3 has 13 amino acids. CDR3 residues: CAWSPNLNSPLHF. CDR3 nucleotides: TGTGCCTGGAGTCCGAACTTAAATTCACCCCTCCACTTT.

V gene TRBV21-1 combines with J gene TRBJ2-5; the table's D call of TRBD1 was not tested on the DNA. TRBV21-1 is deemed a pseudogene. The CDR3 sequence is 14 residues long. The CDR3 loop reads CASGKTGAGETQYF. CDR3 sequence (DNA): TGTGCCAGCGGAAAGACAGGGGCTGGCGAGACCCAGTACTTC.

The rearrangement uses TRBV7-3 and TRBJ1-5; D is unresolved. The CDR3 is made up of 18 amino acids. V dropped 2 bases and J dropped 0 bases, with 17 bases sitting between them. Germline loops: CDR1 SGHTA, CDR2 FQGTGA. CDR3 residues: CASSLFPLPDVSNQPQHF. CDR3 nucleotide sequence: TGTGCCAGCAGCTTATTCCCATTACCCGACGTTAGCAATCAGCCCCAGCATTTT.

In nucleotides, the CDR3 is TGTGCCAGCAGTGAATCCCGGGGGAGGGGGAACACTGAAGCTTTCTTT. Protein sequence: CASSESRGRGNTEAFF. The rearrangement uses TRBV25-1 and TRBJ1-1, with D possibly being TRBD1 (5 bases). The CDR3 extends over 16 amino acids. The ends were cut back, 1 base at V and 1 base at J, with 13 bases in the middle. From germline, CDR1 is MGHDK and CDR2 SYGVNS.

The chain uses TRBV20-1 and TRBJ1-1, with D unclear. The ends were cut back, 7 bases at V and 1 base at J, with 7 bases in the middle. The germline V gene has CDR1 DFQATT and CDR2 SNEGSKA (reference sequence). The CDR3 totals 11 residues. CDR3 coding DNA: TGCAGTGGGCTGAAGAACACTGAAGCTTTCTTT. Protein: CSGLKNTEAFF.